This is a list of T cell receptor beta chains from one sample in a study of shared clonotypes between healthy human individuals. Produced via immunoSEQ multiplex PCR; TCRdb's table is partial and in-frame only. This sample carries 2.3 million or so clones, 90% to 95% of them seen once, and the ten largest clones take approximately 0.4%. Sequencing was done on a sample of naive CD4+ T cells from PBMCs. These receptors all stem from a young man in good health. Some clones in this sample may be carry-over from other donors' samples. Each CDR3 is given with its conserved first and last residue. The order of the fields is V gene, J gene, clone size, D gene, CDR3 length, CDR3 protein, CDR3 DNA. A D gene is named only where the DNA matches it firmly. Clone sizes are given selectively: once, few, many, or a class where the clone is expanded.

>TRBV28|TRBJ1-2|once|NA|14
CASSFRGRLYGYTF
TGTGCCAGCAGTTTTCGGGGGCGGCTCTATGGCTACACCTTC
>TRBV2|TRBJ1-4|NA|NA|14
CASRGAGIVEKLFF
TGTGCCAGCAGAGGGGCAGGGATAGTTGAAAAACTGTTTTTT
>TRBV5-1|TRBJ2-3|NA|NA|16
CASSLAIAALTDTQYF
TGCGCCAGCAGCTTGGCTATCGCGGCACTCACAGATACGCAGTATTTT
>TRBV5-1|TRBJ1-4|NA|NA|13
CASSRDQNEKLFF
TGCGCCAGCAGCAGAGACCAGAATGAAAAACTGTTTTTT
>TRBV10-2|TRBJ1-2|NA|NA|15
CASSAGAGMFSGYTF
TGCGCCAGCAGTGCAGGTGCAGGGATGTTTAGTGGCTACACCTTC
>TRBV6-5|TRBJ2-1|NA|NA|12
CASEGQTKTQFF
TGTGCCAGCGAGGGGCAGACAAAAACTCAGTTCTTC
>TRBV25-1|TRBJ1-2|NA|TRBD1|13
CASSEPGQAGYTF
TGTGCCAGCAGTGAACCGGGACAGGCCGGCTACACCTTC
>TRBV28|TRBJ2-3|NA|NA|18
CASSSRLDRRDQTDTQYF
TGTGCCAGCAGTTCGCGACTGGACCGCAGGGATCAAACAGATACGCAGTATTTT
>TRBV5-1|TRBJ1-3|NA|NA|15
CASSLDTDSGNTIYF
TGCGCCAGCAGCTTGGACACTGACTCTGGAAACACCATATATTTT
>TRBV9|TRBJ2-5|NA|TRBD2|16
CASSTGLAGYQETQYF
TGTGCCAGCAGCACGGGACTAGCGGGATACCAAGAGACCCAGTACTTC
>TRBV5-4|TRBJ2-1|once|TRBD2|17
CASSTSVSGSSYNEQFF
TGTGCCAGCAGCACGTCGGTTAGCGGGAGCTCCTACAATGAGCAGTTCTTC
>TRBV11-2|TRBJ2-7|NA|NA|14
CASSLTFGVDEQYF
TGTGCCAGCAGCTTAACCTTCGGGGTGGACGAGCAGTACTTC
>TRBV19|TRBJ2-1|NA|NA|16
CASSGGQLIRGDEQFF
TGTGCCAGTAGTGGAGGGCAGTTAATAAGGGGAGATGAGCAGTTCTTC
>TRBV11-2|TRBJ2-2|NA|NA|14
CASSTTVDTGELFF
TGTGCCAGCAGTACAACAGTGGACACCGGGGAGCTGTTTTTT
>TRBV5-1|TRBJ1-4|NA|TRBD1|14
CASSRDRGDEKLFF
TGCGCCAGCAGCAGGGACAGGGGGGATGAAAAACTGTTTTTT
>TRBV5-1|TRBJ2-3|NA|TRBD2|18
CASSLDLAGVTGTDTQYF
TGCGCCAGCAGCTTGGATTTAGCGGGAGTCACAGGCACAGATACGCAGTATTTT
>TRBV6-5|TRBJ2-5|NA|TRBD1|15
CASSYLETGVGTQYF
TGTGCCAGCAGTTACCTCGAGACAGGGGTCGGGACCCAGTACTTC
>TRBV5-1|TRBJ1-2|NA|NA|16
CARGVTAGFLNYGYTF
TGCGCCAGGGGGGTGACCGCCGGGTTCCTTAACTATGGCTACACCTTC
>TRBV29-1|TRBJ2-1|NA|TRBD1|14
CSVDKRTGVNEQFF
TGCAGCGTTGACAAAAGGACAGGGGTCAATGAGCAGTTCTTC
>TRBV2|TRBJ2-2|NA|NA|15
CASSEEGARTGELFF
TGTGCCAGCAGTGAAGAAGGGGCGCGCACCGGGGAGCTGTTTTTT
>TRBV6-1|TRBJ1-4|NA|TRBD1|17
CASSAGQTGGFTEKLFF
TGTGCCAGCAGTGCCGGGCAGACAGGGGGCTTCACCGAAAAACTGTTTTTT
>TRBV18|TRBJ1-3|NA|NA|17
CASSPSGRPWGGNTIYF
TGTGCCAGCTCACCCTCGGGCCGACCGTGGGGAGGAAACACCATATATTTT
>TRBV7-3|TRBJ2-3|NA|NA|13
CASSYDLGDTQYF
TGTGCCAGCAGCTACGACTTAGGGGATACGCAGTATTTT
>TRBV6-5|TRBJ2-7|once|NA|13
CASSLRLEGEQYF
TGTGCCAGCAGTCTGCGACTGGAGGGGGAGCAGTACTTC
>TRBV6-4|TRBJ1-2|NA|NA|12
CASSDPGYGYTF
TGTGCCAGCAGTGACCCCGGGTATGGCTACACCTTC
>TRBV6-1|TRBJ2-3|NA|NA|14
CASSDGSLQDTQYF
TGTGCCAGCAGTGATGGTAGCCTGCAGGATACGCAGTATTTT
>TRBV29-1|TRBJ2-1|NA|NA|13
CSVEDGLLREQFF
TGCAGCGTTGAAGATGGCCTACTTAGGGAGCAGTTCTTC
>TRBV6-1|TRBJ2-3|once|TRBD1|15
CASALGQGYTDTQYF
TGTGCCAGCGCGTTGGGACAGGGATACACAGATACGCAGTATTTT
>TRBV5-1|TRBJ2-1|NA|NA|13
CASSGLSYNEQFF
TGCGCCAGCAGCGGCCTGAGTTACAATGAGCAGTTCTTC
>TRBV19|TRBJ1-2|NA|TRBD1|14
CASRGQGINYGYTF
TGTGCCAGTAGAGGACAGGGGATAAACTATGGCTACACCTTC
>TRBV27|TRBJ1-2|NA|NA|15
CASSLRRGLLWGYTF
TGTGCCAGCAGTTTGAGGAGGGGTCTTCTCTGGGGCTACACCTTC
>TRBV13|TRBJ2-5|NA|TRBD2|16
CASNRRRRENQETQYF
TGTGCCAGCAACCGCCGTCGGCGGGAGAACCAAGAGACCCAGTACTTC
>TRBV7-2|TRBJ2-5|NA|NA|16
CASSLGVADNQETQYF
TGTGCCAGCAGCTTAGGGGTGGCGGACAACCAAGAGACCCAGTACTTC
>TRBV6-5|TRBJ1-5|NA|TRBD1|13
CASSPTGVRPQHF
TGTGCCAGCAGCCCGACAGGGGTTCGGCCCCAGCATTTT
>TRBV7-3|TRBJ2-3|NA|NA|16
CASSLLGGYSTDTQYF
TGTGCCAGCAGCTTACTGGGCGGGTACAGCACAGATACGCAGTATTTT
>TRBV18|TRBJ2-7|NA|NA|18
CASSPPGRRQGNIHEQYF
TGTGCCAGCTCACCACCGGGTCGGCGGCAAGGTAACATCCACGAGCAGTACTTC
>TRBV6-5|TRBJ1-3|NA|NA|11
CASSYANTIYF
TGTGCCAGCAGTTACGCAAACACCATATATTTT
>TRBV18|TRBJ1-2|NA|NA|14
CASSPAGKDYGYTF
TGTGCCAGCTCACCAGCAGGGAAGGATTATGGCTACACCTTC
>TRBV28|TRBJ1-1|NA|NA|14
CASSLLRQEHEAFF
TGTGCCAGCAGTTTATTAAGACAGGAACACGAAGCTTTCTTT
>TRBV5-1|TRBJ2-7|NA|NA|14
CASSPDGSSYEQYF
TGCGCCAGCAGCCCAGACGGGAGCTCCTACGAGCAGTACTTC
>TRBV28|TRBJ2-7|NA|NA|14
CASKLQARGDEQYF
TGTGCCAGCAAGTTACAGGCCAGGGGCGACGAGCAGTACTTC
>TRBV25-1|TRBJ2-7|NA|NA|11
CASRDPSEQYF
TGTGCCAGCAGGGATCCGTCTGAGCAGTACTTC
>TRBV25-1|TRBJ2-7|NA|NA|17
CARQMRSLAGDSYEQYF
TGTGCCAGGCAAATGAGATCCCTAGCAGGAGACTCCTACGAGCAGTACTTC
>TRBV13|TRBJ2-6|NA|NA|14
CASSSLSGANVLTF
TGTGCCAGCAGCTCCCTCTCTGGGGCCAACGTCCTGACTTTC
>TRBV5-1|TRBJ2-2|NA|TRBD2|17
CASSTGLAGRYTGELFF
TGCGCCAGCAGCACCGGACTAGCGGGACGATACACCGGGGAGCTGTTTTTT
>TRBV6-5|TRBJ1-1|NA|TRBD1|14
CASSYRTGAAEAFF
TGTGCCAGCAGTTACCGGACAGGGGCCGCTGAAGCTTTCTTT
>TRBV28|TRBJ2-7|NA|NA|12
CATRDTAYEQYF
TGTGCCACCAGGGACACAGCCTACGAGCAGTACTTC
>TRBV2|TRBJ2-7|NA|NA|12
CASRTGVHEQYF
TGTGCCAGCAGGACCGGGGTGCACGAGCAGTACTTC
>TRBV6-1|TRBJ2-1|NA|NA|14
CASKEPDSYNEQFF
TGTGCCAGCAAGGAACCGGACAGCTACAATGAGCAGTTCTTC
>TRBV10-3|TRBJ2-5|NA|TRBD1|14
CAIRGQGHQETQYF
TGTGCCATCAGGGGACAGGGACATCAAGAGACCCAGTACTTC
>TRBV11-2|TRBJ2-5|NA|TRBD2|17
CASSLAGLAGPQETQYF
TGTGCCAGCAGCTTAGCTGGGTTAGCGGGACCCCAGGAGACCCAGTACTTC
>TRBV4-1|TRBJ1-5|NA|NA|13
CASSQEALSAQHF
TGCGCCAGCAGCCAAGAAGCCCTGTCTGCCCAGCATTTT
>TRBV4-3|TRBJ2-3|NA|NA|15
CASSQGLHDADTQYF
TGCGCCAGCAGCCAAGGACTCCACGATGCAGATACGCAGTATTTT
>TRBV5-1|TRBJ2-7|NA|NA|14
CASSLSPDFYEQYF
TGCGCCAGCAGCTTGTCCCCTGACTTCTACGAGCAGTACTTC
>TRBV30|TRBJ1-5|NA|NA|15
CAWRQPGQTGQPQHF
TGTGCCTGGCGCCAACCGGGACAAACGGGTCAGCCCCAGCATTTT
>TRBV2|TRBJ2-7|NA|NA|13
CASSVNGVYEQYF
TGTGCCAGCAGTGTTAACGGGGTCTACGAGCAGTACTTC
>TRBV5-6|TRBJ1-5|NA|NA|15
CASSLLQGDNQPQHF
TGTGCCAGCAGCTTGTTGCAGGGAGATAATCAGCCCCAGCATTTT
>TRBV18|TRBJ2-7|NA|NA|16
CASSPEGVTGNYEQYF
TGTGCCAGCTCACCAGAAGGTGTAACAGGGAACTACGAGCAGTACTTC
>TRBV30|TRBJ1-3|NA|NA|14
CAWTVTVSGNTIYF
TGTGCCTGGACCGTGACAGTGTCTGGAAACACCATATATTTT
>TRBV19|TRBJ1-1|NA|NA|17
CASSSLGLGRGDAEAFF
TGTGCCAGTAGTTCACTCGGGCTAGGACGGGGGGACGCTGAAGCTTTCTTT